This TCR beta chain was recovered during a study of T cell changes during pregnancy in multiple sclerosis. Profiled with immunoSEQ multiplex PCR; TCRdb holds only in-frame clones, not every one. The sample consists of 35,000 or so clones, around 90% of them appearing once. Germline values: CDR1 SGHTA, CDR2 FQGNSA. V shed 3 bases and J shed 2 bases, with 12 bases lying between them. The CDR3 sequence is 15 residues long. This clone has only one observation. The rearrangement uses TRBV7-2 and TRBJ2-3; D uncertain. Specimen: CD4+ T cells from peripheral blood mononuclear cells, collected after pregnancy. The sequence was collected from a female donor with multiple sclerosis, enrolled in a pregnancy study. The CDR3: CASSLELISTDTQYF. For the CDR3, the DNA is TGTGCCAGCAGCTTGGAGCTGATCTCCACAGATACGCAGTATTTT.